This T cell receptor beta chain was documented in a study of radiotherapy plus CTLA-4 blockade in lung cancer. Background on the study: There were objective responses in 18% of patients, and more than 30% had disease control.

Findings and caveats of the study: Strongest reported response predictors: early blood clone changes and post-radiation interferon-beta. Radiotherapy plus ipilimumab was followed by expansion in blood of tumor-derived TCR clones.

Turning to this clone: Its antigen is not identified.

Generated by immunoSEQ multiplex PCR, the TCRdb table keeps only in-frame clones and is missing some. Of about 80,000 clones listed, more than 80% are singletons. The CDR3 totals 14 residues. Trimming stripped 3 bases from V and 0 bases from J, with 6 bases between. Germline V gives CDR1 KGHSH, CDR2 LQKENI. The chain carries TRBV18 and TRBJ1-5, with a tentative D call TRBD1 (6 bases). This TCR came from a human donor with non-small cell lung cancer who had stable disease on radiotherapy plus ipilimumab. Sequencing was performed on peripheral blood, taken from a patient treated with radiotherapy plus ipilimumab. Here the CDR3 reads CASSPDSSNQPQHF. The DNA for the CDR3 is TGTGCCAGCTCACCGGACAGTAGCAATCAGCCCCAGCATTTT.